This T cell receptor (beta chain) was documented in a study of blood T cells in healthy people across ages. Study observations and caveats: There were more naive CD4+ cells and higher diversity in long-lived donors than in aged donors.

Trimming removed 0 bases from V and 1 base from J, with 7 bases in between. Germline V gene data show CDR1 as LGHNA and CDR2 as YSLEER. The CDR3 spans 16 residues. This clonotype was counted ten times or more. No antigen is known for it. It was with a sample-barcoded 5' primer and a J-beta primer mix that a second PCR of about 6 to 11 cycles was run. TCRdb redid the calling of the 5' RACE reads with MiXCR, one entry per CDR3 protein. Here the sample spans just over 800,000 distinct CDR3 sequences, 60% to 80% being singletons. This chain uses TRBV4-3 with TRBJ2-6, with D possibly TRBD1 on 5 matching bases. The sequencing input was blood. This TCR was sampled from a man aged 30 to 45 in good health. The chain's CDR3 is CASSQETGSGANVLTF. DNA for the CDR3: TGCGCCAGCAGCCAAGAAACAGGATCTGGGGCCAACGTCCTGACTTTC.